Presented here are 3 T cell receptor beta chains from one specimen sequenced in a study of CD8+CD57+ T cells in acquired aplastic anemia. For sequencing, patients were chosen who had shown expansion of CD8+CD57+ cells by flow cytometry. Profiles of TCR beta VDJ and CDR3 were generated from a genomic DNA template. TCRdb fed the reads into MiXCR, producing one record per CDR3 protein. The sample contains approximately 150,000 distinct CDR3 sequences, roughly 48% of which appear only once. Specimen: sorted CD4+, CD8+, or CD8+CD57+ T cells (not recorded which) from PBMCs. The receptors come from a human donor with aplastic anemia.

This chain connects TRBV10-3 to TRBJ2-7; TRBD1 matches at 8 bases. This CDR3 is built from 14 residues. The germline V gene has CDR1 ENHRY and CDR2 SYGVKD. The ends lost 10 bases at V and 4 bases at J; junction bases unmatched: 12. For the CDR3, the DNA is TGTGCCAGCAGACCGACAGGGGCGAGGTACGAGCAGTACTTC. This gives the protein CASRPTGARYEQYF.

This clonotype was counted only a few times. CDR3 in amino acids: CATRGQGGINEKLFF. The CDR3 bases are TGTGCCACCCGCGGACAGGGGGGAATTAATGAAAAACTGTTTTTT. This chain joins TRBV10-3 and TRBJ1-4; 10 bases are shared with TRBD1. V dropped 10 bases and J dropped 4; count of bases not matched to a gene: 9. The CDR3 sequence is 15 residues long. CDR1 ENHRY and CDR2 SYGVKD come from the germline V gene.

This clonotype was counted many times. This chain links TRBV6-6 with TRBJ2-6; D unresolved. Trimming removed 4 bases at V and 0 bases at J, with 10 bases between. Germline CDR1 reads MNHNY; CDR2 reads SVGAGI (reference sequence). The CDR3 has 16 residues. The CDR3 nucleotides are TGTGCCAGCAGTTTAGGGTTAAGCTCTGGGGCCAACGTCCTGACTTTC. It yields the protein CASSLGLSSGANVLTF.